This T cell receptor (beta chain) came from a study of beta chain features in type 1 diabetes. This clone has just a few counts. The antigen is undetermined. Compared with germline, one end of the junction differs, possibly owing to a read error. A sort by CD45RO/CCR7/CD25/CD127/CD95/CD27 yielded CD4+ naive, central memory, regulatory and stem cell-like memory cells. As every portion of the isolated RNA was reverse transcribed, the sequencing read expressed TCRB transcripts. Using immunoSEQ multiplex PCR, the repertoire was profiled, and TCRdb retains in-frame clones only, with some absent. The sample lists hundreds of thousands of clones, roughly 8.8% seen once, with approximately 1% in the top ten. Study results and caveats: In every one of the four CD4+ subsets, TCRB CDR3s were moderately but significantly shorter in Type 1 diabetes patients. Type 1 diabetes patients had fewer VDJ junction insertions and more deletions. In the patient group, naive, central memory and Treg TCRB repertoires seemed more alike than in the healthy donor group.

This receptor was identified in a man in his thirties or forties with type 1 diabetes. The sequencing input was central memory CD4+ T cells from blood.

CDR3 in DNA: TGTTCCATCAGTTCAGGGGGAGGTGAAAAACTGTTTTTT. Translation: CSISSGGGEKLFF. This chain connects TRBV10-3 to TRBJ1-4; 7 nucleotides match TRBD1. This CDR3 is 13 amino acids long. In germline, CDR1 is ENHRY, CDR2 SYGVKD.